The source of this TCR beta chain is a study of cytomegalovirus exposure and HLA in healthy donors. Study-wide results and caveats: In a later analysis, common viral pathogens appeared linked to several of the most significant clusters. In a later analysis, HLA-associated TCR beta chains were more clonally expanded than equally common others.

The study ran its PCR with 60 Vbeta and 13 Jbeta primers. The method was immunoSEQ multiplex PCR; TCRdb's version includes in-frame clones alone and lacks a portion of them. Here the sample spans about 43,000 clones, 63% being singletons. As regards this clone: No antigen is known for it.

The trim removed 4 bases at V and 10 bases at J, leaving 8 bases unmatched. This CDR3 spans 14 amino acids. CDR1 and CDR2 from the germline V gene are LNHDA and SQIVND (reference sequence). The source is a man aged 60 to 75 in good health and CMV-seropositive. Sequenced: PBMCs. The V gene is TRBV19, the J gene TRBJ1-5, with 9 bases lining up with TRBD1. Here the CDR3 reads CASSSRDRAYPQHF. In DNA, the CDR3 is TGTGCCAGTAGTAGCCGGGACAGGGCTTATCCCCAGCATTTT.